This TCR beta chain was sequenced for a study of blood T cell repertoires in COVID-19. Study overall: Samples came from the United States, Italy and Spain, spanning acute and convalescent COVID-19.

Authors' data handling: Amplification with reference gene primers provided the estimates of nucleated cell counts. Sequenced by immunoSEQ multiplex PCR; TCRdb stores in-frame clones only, minus some. V and J calls and clone size come straight from that table; D and trimming were deduced from the DNA. This repertoire shows 200,000 to 250,000 clones, under 90% found once; its top ten account for 1.5% to 2%. CDR3 length equals 12 residues. Trimming stripped 5 bases from V and 5 bases from J, with 9 bases between. Germline values: CDR1 SEHNR, CDR2 FQNEAQ (reference sequence). The TCR sequence derives from a man between 60 and 75 years old who had recovered from COVID-19. The specimen was PBMCs or T cells enriched from blood (not recorded which). The J gene is TRBJ1-1, the V gene TRBV7-9; D is possibly TRBD1 (5 bases). In nucleotides, the CDR3 is TGTGCCAGCAGCCCTGACAGAACTGAAGCTTTCTTT. This gives the protein CASSPDRTEAFF.